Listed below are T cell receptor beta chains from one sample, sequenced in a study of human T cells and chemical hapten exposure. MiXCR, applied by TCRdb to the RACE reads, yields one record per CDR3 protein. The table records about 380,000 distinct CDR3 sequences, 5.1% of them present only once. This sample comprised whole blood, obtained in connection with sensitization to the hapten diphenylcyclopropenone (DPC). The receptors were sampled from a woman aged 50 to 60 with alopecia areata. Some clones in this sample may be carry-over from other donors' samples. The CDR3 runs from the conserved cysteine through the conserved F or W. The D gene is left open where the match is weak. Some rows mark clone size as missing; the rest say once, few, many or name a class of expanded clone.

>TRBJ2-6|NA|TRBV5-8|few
CARLDGANVLTF
TGTGCCAGGCTCGATGGGGCCAACGTCCTGACTTTC
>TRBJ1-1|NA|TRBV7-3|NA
CASSLKAHTEAFF
TGTGCCAGCAGCTTAAAAGCCCACACTGAAGCTTTCTTT
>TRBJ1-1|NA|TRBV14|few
CASSQVGGATEAFF
TGTGCCAGCAGCCAAGTCGGGGGAGCCACTGAAGCTTTCTTT
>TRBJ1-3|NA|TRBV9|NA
CASSPTLGGTGNTIYF
TGTGCCAGCAGCCCAACATTGGGGGGGACTGGAAACACCATATATTTT
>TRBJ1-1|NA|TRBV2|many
CASSGAEAFF
TGTGCCAGCAGTGGCGCTGAAGCTTTCTTT
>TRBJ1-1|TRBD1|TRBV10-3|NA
CAISDDRDTEAFF
TGTGCCATCAGTGATGACAGGGACACTGAAGCTTTCTTT
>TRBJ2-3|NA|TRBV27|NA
CASTQFFQGGIGTDTQYF
TGTGCCAGCACCCAGTTCTTCCAAGGGGGGATCGGCACAGATACGCAGTATTTT
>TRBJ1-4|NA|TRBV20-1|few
CSARDPKGLNEKLFF
TGCAGTGCTAGAGATCCAAAGGGACTAAATGAAAAACTGTTTTTT
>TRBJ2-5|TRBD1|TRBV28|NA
CASSPWDRQETQYF
TGTGCCAGCAGTCCGTGGGACAGACAAGAGACCCAGTACTTC
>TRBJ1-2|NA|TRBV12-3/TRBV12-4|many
CASSPLGARGYTF
TGTGCCAGCAGTCCGTTGGGGGCAAGAGGCTACACCTTC
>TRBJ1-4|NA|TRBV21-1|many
CASSKLPPRKPNEKLFF
TGTGCCAGCAGCAAACTTCCTCCGCGGAAACCTAATGAAAAACTGTTTTTT
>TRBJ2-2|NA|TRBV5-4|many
CASSSWDGTGELFF
TGTGCCAGCAGCTCCTGGGACGGGACCGGGGAGCTGTTTTTT
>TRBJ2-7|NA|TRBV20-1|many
CSARDLGSYEQYF
TGCAGTGCTAGAGATTTAGGCAGCTACGAGCAGTACTTC
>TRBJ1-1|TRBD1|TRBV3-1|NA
CASSLPGQGAFF
TGTGCCAGCAGCCTTCCGGGACAGGGGGCTTTCTTT
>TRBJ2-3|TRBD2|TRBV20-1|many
CSARDWASGSEDTQYF
TGCAGTGCTAGAGATTGGGCTAGCGGATCGGAGGATACGCAGTATTTT
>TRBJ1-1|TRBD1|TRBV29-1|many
CSVSDRESKAFF
TGCAGCGTTTCTGACAGGGAGAGTAAAGCTTTCTTT
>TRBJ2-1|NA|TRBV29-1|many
CSVEPAGSNEQFF
TGCAGCGTTGAACCGGCAGGGTCGAATGAGCAGTTCTTC
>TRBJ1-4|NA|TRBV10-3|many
CAISTQSNEKLFF
TGTGCCATCAGTACACAGTCTAATGAAAAACTGTTTTTT
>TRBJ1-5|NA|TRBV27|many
CASSPLISNQPQHF
TGTGCCAGCAGTCCCTTGATTAGCAATCAGCCCCAGCATTTT
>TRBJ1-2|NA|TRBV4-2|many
CASSQDRGGANYGYTF
TGTGCCAGCAGCCAAGATCGGGGCGGGGCTAACTATGGCTACACCTTC
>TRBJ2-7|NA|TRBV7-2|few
CASSLVWTDTYEQYF
TGTGCCAGCAGCTTAGTCTGGACAGACACCTACGAGCAGTACTTC
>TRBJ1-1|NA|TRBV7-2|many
CASSLEWTAEAFF
TGTGCCAGCAGCTTAGAGTGGACAGCTGAAGCTTTCTTT
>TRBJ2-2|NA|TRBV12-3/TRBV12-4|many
CASRLTGELFF
TGTGCCAGCAGACTAACCGGGGAGCTGTTTTTT
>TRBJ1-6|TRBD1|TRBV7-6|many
CASSPGQGVASPLHF
TGTGCCAGCAGCCCGGGACAGGGGGTAGCATCACCCCTCCACTTT
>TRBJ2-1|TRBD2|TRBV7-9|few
CASSFSSGRDEQFF
TGTGCCAGCAGCTTCTCTAGCGGAAGGGATGAGCAGTTCTTC
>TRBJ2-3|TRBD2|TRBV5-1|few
CASSTGTSGGAVTTDTQYF
TGCGCCAGCAGTACCGGGACTAGCGGGGGGGCGGTGACCACAGATACGCAGTATTTT
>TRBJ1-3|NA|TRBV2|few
CASSEEAQNTIYF
TGTGCCAGCAGTGAAGAGGCCCAAAACACCATATATTTT
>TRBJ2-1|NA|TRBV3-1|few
CASSRGGAFYNEQFF
TGTGCCAGCAGCCGCGGCGGGGCCTTCTACAATGAGCAGTTCTTC
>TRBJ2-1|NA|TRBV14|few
CASSQPTVSYNEQFF
TGTGCCAGCAGCCAACCGACAGTCTCCTACAATGAGCAGTTCTTC
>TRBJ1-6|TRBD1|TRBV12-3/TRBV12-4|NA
CASSGGQGNSPLHF
TGTGCCAGCAGCGGAGGACAGGGAAATTCACCCCTCCACTTT
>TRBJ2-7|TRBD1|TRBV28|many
CASSPKDRGEYEQYF
TGTGCCAGCAGTCCCAAGGACAGGGGAGAGTACGAGCAGTACTTC
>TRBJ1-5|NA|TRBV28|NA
CASTGQEGGHQPQHF
TGTGCCAGCACCGGGCAGGAGGGAGGTCATCAGCCCCAGCATTTT
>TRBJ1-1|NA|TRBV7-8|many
CASSPSMNTEAFF
TGTGCCAGCAGCCCCTCCATGAACACTGAAGCTTTCTTT
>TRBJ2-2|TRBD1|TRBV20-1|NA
CSATSDRGVIGELFF
TGCAGTGCAACCTCGGACAGGGGGGTAATCGGGGAGCTGTTTTTT
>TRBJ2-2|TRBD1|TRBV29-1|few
CSVWTGTNTGELFF
TGCAGCGTTTGGACAGGAACGAACACCGGGGAGCTGTTTTTT
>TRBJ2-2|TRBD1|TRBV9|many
CASSVARGRDGELFF
TGTGCCAGCAGCGTAGCCAGGGGGCGTGACGGGGAGCTGTTTTTT
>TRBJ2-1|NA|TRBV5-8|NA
CASTADLSASSYNEQFF
TGTGCCAGCACCGCAGACCTTAGCGCAAGCTCCTACAATGAGCAGTTCTTC
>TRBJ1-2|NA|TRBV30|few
CAWSVLVKAGAGYTF
TGTGCCTGGAGTGTACTGGTTAAGGCAGGGGCCGGCTACACCTTC
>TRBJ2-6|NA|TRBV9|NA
CASSNRDAVSGANVLTF
TGTGCCAGCAGCAACCGGGACGCGGTCTCTGGGGCCAACGTCCTGACTTTC
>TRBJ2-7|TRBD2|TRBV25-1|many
CASSQLGTSPLEQYF
TGTGCCAGCAGTCAACTCGGGACTAGCCCTCTCGAGCAGTACTTC